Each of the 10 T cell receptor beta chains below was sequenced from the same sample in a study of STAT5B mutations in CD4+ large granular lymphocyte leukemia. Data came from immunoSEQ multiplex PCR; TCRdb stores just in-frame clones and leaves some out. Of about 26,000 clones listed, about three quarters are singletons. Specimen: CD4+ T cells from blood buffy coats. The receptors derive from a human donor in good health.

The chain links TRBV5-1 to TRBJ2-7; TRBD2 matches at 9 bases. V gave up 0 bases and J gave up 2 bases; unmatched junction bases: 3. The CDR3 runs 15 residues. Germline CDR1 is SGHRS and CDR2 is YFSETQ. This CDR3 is CASSLVAGGTYEQYF. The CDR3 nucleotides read TGCGCCAGCAGCTTGGTTGCGGGGGGGACCTACGAGCAGTACTTC.

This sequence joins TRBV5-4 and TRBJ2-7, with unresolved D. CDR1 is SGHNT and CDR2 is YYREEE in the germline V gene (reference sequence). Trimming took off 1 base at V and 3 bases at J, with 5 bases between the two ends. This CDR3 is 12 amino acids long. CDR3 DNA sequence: TGTGCCAGCAGCTTGTCTAGCTACGAGCAGTACTTC. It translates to CASSLSSYEQYF.

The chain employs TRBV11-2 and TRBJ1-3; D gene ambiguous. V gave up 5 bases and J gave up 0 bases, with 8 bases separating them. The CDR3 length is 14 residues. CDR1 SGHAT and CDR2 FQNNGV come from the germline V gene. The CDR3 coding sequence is TGTGCCAGCAGCGTTATGCCCTCTGGAAACACCATATATTTT. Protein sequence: CASSVMPSGNTIYF. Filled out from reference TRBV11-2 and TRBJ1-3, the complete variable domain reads EAGVAQSPRYKIIEKRQSVAFWCNPISGHATLYWYQQILGQGPKLLIQFQNNGVVDDSQLPKDRFSAERLKGVDSTLKIQPAKLEDSAVYLCASSVMPSGNTIYFGEGSWLTVV.

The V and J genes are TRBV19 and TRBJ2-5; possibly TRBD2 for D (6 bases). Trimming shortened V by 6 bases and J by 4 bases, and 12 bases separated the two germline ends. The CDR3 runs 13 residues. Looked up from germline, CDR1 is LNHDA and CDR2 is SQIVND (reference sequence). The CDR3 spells CASRGRGGETQYF. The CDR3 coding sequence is TGTGCCAGTAGAGGTAGGGGAGGAGAGACCCAGTACTTC.

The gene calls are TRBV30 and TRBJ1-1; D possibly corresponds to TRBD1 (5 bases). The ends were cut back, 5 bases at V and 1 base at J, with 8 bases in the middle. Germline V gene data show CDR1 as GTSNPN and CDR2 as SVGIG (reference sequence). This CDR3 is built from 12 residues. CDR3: CAWGRANTEAFF. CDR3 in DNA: TGTGCCTGGGGCAGGGCGAACACTGAAGCTTTCTTT.

The CDR3 region has the DNA TGTGCCAGCAGCTTACTGGGACAGGGAGGGGATGAGCAGTTCTTC. Translating it yields CASSLLGQGGDEQFF. The chain joins TRBV7-6 to TRBJ2-1; 9 positions agree with TRBD1. The junction had 7 bases not matched to a gene; V was cut back by 2 bases and J by 8 bases. Germline V gene sequence: CDR1 SGHVS, CDR2 FNYEAQ. The CDR3 runs to 15 residues.

This CDR3 reads CASPGQGSDEQFF. CDR3 sequence (DNA): TGTGCCAGCCCCGGGCAGGGGAGCGATGAGCAGTTCTTC. The chain is built from TRBV27 and TRBJ2-1; maybe TRBD1 (6 bases). V lost 8 bases to trimming and J lost 8 bases, with 16 bases between them. The CDR3 length is 13 residues. Looked up from germline, CDR1 is MNHEY and CDR2 is SMNVEV (reference sequence).

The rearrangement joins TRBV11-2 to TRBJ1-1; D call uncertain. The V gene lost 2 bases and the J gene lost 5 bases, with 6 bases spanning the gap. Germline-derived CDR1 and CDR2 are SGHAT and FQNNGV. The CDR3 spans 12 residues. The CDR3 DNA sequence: TGTGCCAGCAGCTTAAAAGGGACTGAAGCTTTCTTT. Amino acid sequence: CASSLKGTEAFF.

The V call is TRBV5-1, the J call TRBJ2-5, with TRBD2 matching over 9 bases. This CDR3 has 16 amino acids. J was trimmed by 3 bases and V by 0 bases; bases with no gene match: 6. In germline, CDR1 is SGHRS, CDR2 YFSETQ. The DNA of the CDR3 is TGCGCCAGCAGCTTGGGACTAGCGGAGACTGAAGAGACCCAGTACTTC. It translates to CASSLGLAETEETQYF.

For the CDR3, the DNA is TGTGCCAGCAGCCCCACAGGGGGGAACACTGAAGCTTTCTTT. Protein: CASSPTGGNTEAFF. This chain connects TRBV11-2 to TRBJ1-1; TRBD1 matches at 8 bases. This CDR3 contains 14 residues. V shed 5 bases, J shed 1 base, and the junction held 3 bases outside the gene matches. In germline, CDR1 is SGHAT, CDR2 FQNNGV.